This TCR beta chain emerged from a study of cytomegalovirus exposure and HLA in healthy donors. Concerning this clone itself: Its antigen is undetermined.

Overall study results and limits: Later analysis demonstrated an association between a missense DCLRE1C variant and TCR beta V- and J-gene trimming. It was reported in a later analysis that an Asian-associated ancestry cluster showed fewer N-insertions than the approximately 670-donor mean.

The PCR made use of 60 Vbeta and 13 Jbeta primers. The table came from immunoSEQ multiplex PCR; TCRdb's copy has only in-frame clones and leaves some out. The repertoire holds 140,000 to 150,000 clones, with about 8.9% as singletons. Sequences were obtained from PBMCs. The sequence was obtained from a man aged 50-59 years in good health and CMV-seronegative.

The CDR3, as DNA: TGCAGTGTCCCGAGGGACTATGGCTACACCTTC. It codes for CSVPRDYGYTF. The gene calls are TRBV20-1 and TRBJ1-2; no definite D call. Germline CDR1 is DFQATT and CDR2 is SNEGSKA (reference sequence). Trimming pared 7 bases from V and 3 bases from J, leaving 9 bases between. This CDR3 spans 11 amino acids.